This T cell receptor beta chain is drawn from a study of cytomegalovirus exposure and HLA in healthy donors (TCRdb year 2017). About the investigation overall: According to an earlier analysis of several hundred of the donors, roughly 180 million T cells yielded some 110 million unique TCR beta sequences and 276 Gb of sequence data. The aim of the study was to test whether cataloging public T cell receptors could identify signatures of past pathogen exposure. A later genetic analysis used genome-wide SNP genotypes for 398 of the 666 donors, treating that subset as a discovery cohort. To decide whether each TCR beta V gene segment behaved as functional or pseudogenic, an earlier analysis of over 500 of the donors relied on high-throughput TCR beta sequencing. On average, about 240,000 unique TCR beta nucleotide sequences were sequenced per donor among 398 genotyped donors of the cohort, with around 19% of those sequences being non-productive. Besides the first cohort of roughly 700 subjects, a separate validation cohort made up of over 100 different subjects was used. Donor age, sex, ethnicity and CMV serostatus were compiled together with the repertoire data. In the later analysis, no new phenotypic data were used to find candidate immune exposures; instead, reliance was placed on TCR beta sequences and their occurrence across donors. HLA typing included class I and class II loci at four-digit resolution. The study profiled the T cell repertoires of hundreds of subjects by immunosequencing and related them to cytomegalovirus serostatus. The number of donors typed differed by locus, with about 629-630 for A, B, C, DRB1 and DQB1, roughly 520 for DQA1, 600 to 610 for DPA1, and 450 to 480 for DPB1. An early release that covered several hundred HLA-typed donors contained approximately 300 gigabases of sequencing data and 70 million to 100 million unique TCR sequences. Of the roughly 410 genotyped donors, 75% to 85% were placed in the genetic ancestry cluster associated with self-reported Caucasian donors. All discovery cohort repertoires had been generated on a single sequencing platform. A later analysis re-analyzed previously published TCR beta repertoires from several hundred donors and added high-resolution HLA genotyping to study TCR occurrence patterns. High-throughput TCR immunosequencing, statistical association of individual TCRs with disease status, and machine learning were combined to predict cytomegalovirus infection status. Because of strong linkage in the cohort, roughly five DR-DQ haplotypes were treated as single units for association and clustering. Broader findings and caveats from the paper: At a false discovery rate of 0.05, a later analysis linked approximately 18,000 TCR beta sequences to specific HLA alleles. An association between a missense DCLRE1C variant and V-gene and J-gene trimming of TCR beta chains was found in a later genetic analysis and replicated in an independent cohort. A later genetic analysis reported fewer N-insertions in productive TCRs among donors in an Asian-associated ancestry cluster than the roughly 700-donor mean. Three of the identified cytomegalovirus-associated TCR beta chains were confirmed in vitro to be specific for cytomegalovirus antigens. In a later analysis, HLA-associated TCR beta chains were found to be more clonally expanded and to have lower generation probabilities than equally common non-associated chains. A cluster of highly shared sequence variants was judged likely to represent a technical artifact of the sequencing pipeline. Because the 87-base-pair reads could not distinguish some IMGT-functional V segments, including TRBV6-2 and TRBV6-3, those segments were excluded. According to a later analysis, most CMV-associated TCR beta chains appeared to be HLA-restricted, and the HLA associations seemed to be driven largely by CMV exposure. Because counts were too low, fewer than 20 rarely observed V segments, including chromosome 9 orphons, were excluded from the earlier analysis of roughly 580 of the donors. In an earlier analysis of 587 of the donors, most TCR beta V segments appeared in productive rearrangements about 90% or about 30% of the time, broadly matching IMGT annotations. A further reported finding was that TCR beta sequences accurately predicted the HLA-A and HLA-B alleles for most subjects in the first cohort. The only immune exposure information available for the cohort was CMV serostatus. Cytomegalovirus status was reported to be diagnosed by the classifier with high specificity and sensitivity in both the original and validation cohorts. The cohort was sequenced for TCR beta chains only, and without alpha or paired-chain data the features that could be detected were limited. A later analysis reported that several top co-occurrence clusters appeared linked to parvovirus B19, influenza, CMV and Epstein-Barr virus. In a later analysis, the rate of TCR association differed among HLA loci, with DRB1 alleles having the most associated TCRs and HLA-C alleles having the fewest. Correlated functional status among segregating V segments might be attributable to linkage disequilibrium, but an unknown experimental factor could not be ruled out. According to the authors, the approach could potentially be generalized to other disease states and immunological phenotypes. Across donors, most TCR sequences were observed very rarely, whereas some public TCRs were present in many individuals. Because HLA typing was unavailable for some donors at each locus, only the typed subset was used in association tests. When HLA alleles, especially DR and DQ, strongly co-occurred, attributing TCR associations to individual alleles was difficult. The presence/absence analyses assumed that sequencing depth was roughly uniform across donors, and that assumption may not be true. The study gave a list of around 170 TCR beta chains associated with cytomegalovirus.

In total, 630 or so healthy bone marrow donors made up the cohort. All cohort members were sampled while nominally healthy, although unrecorded immune exposures were likely present. The donor tested CMV seronegative, placing the donor among the 350 to 400 seronegative members of the cohort. A peripheral blood sample was provided by each donor, and peripheral blood mononuclear cells were used for TCR beta sequencing. The Qiagen DNeasy Blood Extraction Kit was used to extract genomic DNA from the blood cell samples. Library preparation was by the immunoSEQ multiplex PCR assay. A mixture of 60 forward primers for TCR Vbeta segments and 13 reverse primers for TCR Jbeta segments was used in the multiplex PCR. The CDR3 region of rearranged TCR beta genes was amplified from genomic DNA by a multiplex PCR assay. The amplified TCR beta libraries were sequenced on the Illumina HiSeq System as 87-base-pair reads. Regarding the original processing steps: A later analysis tallied 80 million to 95 million unique TCR beta chains across the 666 repertoires, and about 10 million of those chains were shared by two or more donors. Raw reads were error-corrected and collapsed into unique sequences by a nearest-neighbor algorithm in which closely related sequences were merged to remove PCR and sequencing errors. CDR3 sequences were aligned to IMGT reference sequences to assign V, D and J gene segments. For a sequence to be retained, a match of at least six nucleotides to both a V gene segment and a J gene segment was required. Rearrangements were classified as productive when the CDR3 lacked stop codons and remained in frame with V and J, and all other rearrangements were classified as non-productive. Following IMGT convention, CDR3 was defined as the stretch from the second conserved V-encoded cysteine to the conserved J-encoded phenylalanine. The earlier analysis of fewer than 750 of the donors excluded sequences that lacked an unambiguous match to a single V gene segment. An earlier analysis of a few hundred of the donors classified V segments as functional when productive rearrangements were above 56.7% and as segregating when the standard deviation between donors was above 5%. A statistical classification framework was built for diagnosing cytomegalovirus status from the catalog of TCR beta chain sequences. In a later analysis, TCR nucleotide sequences were compared against IMGT/GENE-DB human TR gene sequences so that V and J genes could be assigned. A later analysis assigned CDR3 sequences and most-parsimonious VDJ recombination scenarios with the TCRdist pipeline. In a later analysis, each TCR beta chain was defined by its CDR3 amino acid sequence together with its V-gene family, and reads without a unique V-gene family were excluded. In a later analysis, 550 to 650 highly shared, low-generation-probability nucleotide sequences were removed to address suspected cross-contamination and a sequencing artifact. A later analysis calculated a clonal expansion index for each public chain from normalized within-repertoire ranks of inferred template counts. A later analysis computed generation probabilities with a VDJ recombination model fitted to out-of-frame rearrangements, and checked the results against IGoR. A later analysis scored TCR-TCR, TCR-HLA and TCR-CMV co-occurrence with hypergeometric tests, applying a repertoire-size bias correction to TCR pairs. False discovery rates were estimated in a later analysis by permuting HLA or CMV assignments 20 times. A later analysis grouped co-occurring TCRs with DBSCAN, adding TCRdist sequence similarity when clustering within HLA-allele-positive subsets. Repertoires with fewer than 30,000 or more than 120,000 public chains, plus five repertoires with anomalous nucleotide sharing, were excluded from co-occurrence clustering. Held by TCRdb, this immuneACCESS table contains in-frame sequences only and omits some clones. Under half of the omission traces to an unresolved V gene where checked; the cause of the rest is unknown. The V and J calls and the clone size are those of that table, but D and trimming were determined from the DNA. The sample table lists some 60,000 clones, about four fifths of them with a count of one. Under 5% of the sample is in the top ten clones.

Note on this clone: Its antigen is currently not known. Compared with germline, one end of the junction differs, possibly owing to a read error.

CDR1 and CDR2 are read off the germline V gene (reference sequence) as MNHNY and SVGAGI. From the cysteine through the phenylalanine, the CDR3 covers 13 amino acids. Here the CDR3 DNA is all that survives: 39 bases in frame from base 1. The chain is encoded by TRBV6-6 joined to TRBJ2-5; 8 bases in between match TRBD2. This sequence originates from a woman aged 40 to 55 in good health and CMV-seronegative. The sequenced material came from PBMCs. The DNA sequence follows: TGTGCCAGCAATGCGGGAGGACAAGAGACCCGGTACTTC. Its protein product is CASNAGGQETRYF.